Following are 26 T cell receptor beta chains from one sample sequenced in a study of shared T cell receptors in the human thymus. Sequencing was performed with immunoSEQ multiplex PCR; in TCRdb, only in-frame clones are kept and a portion is missing. The sample holds hundreds of thousands of clones; over 75% are singletons and the top ten take around 0.0094%. The same specimen was also included in a second study, on human thymus T cells.

The sequenced sample consisted of thymocytes. Receptor source: a girl less than two years old with a congenital heart defect.

V is TRBV6-1 and J is TRBJ2-7; D is ambiguous. The CDR3 spans 12 residues. Germline V CDR1 and CDR2: MNHNS, SASEGT. V lost 7 bases to trimming and J lost 4 bases, with 11 bases between them. CDR3 DNA sequence: TGTGCCAGCATAAATCTGCGATACGAGCAGTACTTC. Protein product: CASINLRYEQYF.

The genes are TRBV7-9 and TRBJ1-4; 7 bases are a match to TRBD1. V was pared by 4 bases and J by 8 bases, with 19 bases of the junction left unmatched. Germline assignment: CDR1 SEHNR and CDR2 FQNEAQ (reference sequence). This CDR3 spans 18 amino acids. The DNA of the CDR3 is TGTGCCAGCAGCTCTCCGCTTAGGCCCGACAGGGAGGACGAAAAACTGTTTTTT. Its protein product is CASSSPLRPDREDEKLFF.

V gene TRBV7-8 combines with J gene TRBJ2-1; tentatively, D is TRBD2 (6 bases). This CDR3 is 15 amino acids long. Germline V gene lookup returns CDR1 SGHVS and CDR2 FQNEAQ. The V end was cut by 4 bases, the J end by 4 bases, with 14 bases between. CDR3 amino acids: CASSCRDFEYNEQFF. CDR3 DNA sequence: TGTGCCAGCAGCTGCCGGGACTTCGAATACAATGAGCAGTTCTTC.

This sequence joins TRBV11-3 and TRBJ2-1; TRBD2 agrees at 8 bases. Germline V gene data show CDR1 as SGHNT and CDR2 as YENEEA. CDR3 length: 11 residues. Trimming cost V 5 bases and J 9 bases; bases outside gene matches: 0. The CDR3 loop is CASSAGGEQFF. CDR3 nucleotide sequence: TGTGCCAGCAGCGCGGGAGGTGAGCAGTTCTTC.

The rearrangement links TRBV14 to TRBJ2-6; no clear D. The V gene lost 0 bases and the J gene lost 2 bases, with 8 bases spanning the gap. The germline V gene encodes CDR1 SGHDN and CDR2 FVKESK. This CDR3 is built from 16 residues. CDR3 loop: CASSQDKETGANVLTF. The CDR3 region has the DNA TGTGCCAGCAGCCAAGACAAGGAGACTGGGGCCAACGTCCTGACTTTC.

The rearrangement joins TRBV4-1 to TRBJ2-1; no firm D call. Looked up from germline, CDR1 is MGHRA and CDR2 is YSYEKL. V was cut by 11 bases and J by 1 base, with 15 bases left in between. CDR3 size: 14 residues. CDR3 sequence (DNA): TGCGCCGGCTCCCCCCATGCATCCTACAATGAGCAGTTCTTC. Translating it yields CAGSPHASYNEQFF.

J is TRBJ1-2 and V is TRBV5-8, with 7 bases identical to TRBD1. Unmatched junction bases numbered 5, after V lost 0 bases and J lost 6 bases. In germline, CDR1 is SGHTS, CDR2 YDEGEE. The CDR3 is 14 residues long. This chain's CDR3 is CASSLAGTDDGYTF. In DNA, the CDR3 is TGTGCCAGCAGCTTGGCCGGGACAGACGATGGCTACACCTTC.

V is TRBV10-3 and J is TRBJ2-1; D unclear. This CDR3 is 14 amino acids long. CDR1 is ENHRY and CDR2 is SYGVKD in the germline V gene. V lost 3 bases, J lost 2 bases, and 8 bases lay in between. In DNA form, the CDR3 reads TGTGCCATCAGTGAATTAGCTACCTACAATGAGCAGTTCTTC. Translated, it gives CAISELATYNEQFF.

The rearrangement uses TRBV14 and TRBJ1-1, with D hard to call. The V gene lost 7 bases and the J gene lost 10 bases, with 13 bases spanning the gap. This CDR3 region has 11 residues. Germline CDR1 is SGHDN and CDR2 is FVKESK. CDR3 in DNA: TGTGCCAGCACCCACCGTGGGCGAGCTTTCTTT. This translates into CASTHRGRAFF.

The rearrangement links TRBV7-2 to TRBJ2-7; 10 nucleotides match TRBD1. This CDR3 region has 15 residues. V lost 4 bases to trimming and J lost 3 bases; unmatched junction nucleotides: 6. The germline V gene encodes CDR1 SGHTA and CDR2 FQGNSA. In DNA form, the CDR3 reads TGTGCCAGCAGCTGCCGGGACAGGGGACTCTACGAGCAGTACTTC. Protein sequence: CASSCRDRGLYEQYF.

The chain couples TRBV6-1 to TRBJ2-3; 7 bases are shared with TRBD2. This CDR3 has 12 amino acids. The V and J ends lost 6 bases and 5 bases, in that order; junction bases with no gene match: 2. Germline assignment: CDR1 MNHNS and CDR2 SASEGT. CDR3 sequence reads: CASSGEGDTQYF. CDR3 coding DNA: TGTGCCAGCAGCGGGGAGGGAGATACGCAGTATTTT.

This CDR3 is CSVVDRGSYGYTF. DNA for the CDR3: TGCAGCGTTGTAGACAGGGGCAGCTATGGCTACACCTTC. V is TRBV29-1 and J is TRBJ1-2; 8 bases align to TRBD1. The CDR3 spans 13 residues. The ends lost 4 bases at V and 4 bases at J; junction bases unmatched: 5. The germline V gene encodes CDR1 SQVTM and CDR2 ANQGSEA.

This sequence joins TRBV6-1 and TRBJ1-2; 9 bases match TRBD1. The CDR3 extends over 16 amino acids. Germline CDR1 is MNHNS and CDR2 is SASEGT. V lost 2 bases and J lost 8; bases outside the gene matches: 12. The CDR3 region is CASSELSWDRARGYTF. CDR3 DNA sequence: TGTGCCAGCAGTGAACTTTCCTGGGACAGGGCTCGAGGCTACACCTTC.

The chain joins TRBV28 to TRBJ1-2; 10 nucleotides agree with TRBD1. This CDR3 is 16 amino acids long. CDR1 is MDHEN, CDR2 SYDVKM, per germline. V trimming: 7 bases; J trimming: 8 bases; junction bases outside the gene matches: 16. The CDR3 protein is CASKSRDRGVPDGYTF. The CDR3 DNA follows: TGTGCCAGCAAATCCCGGGACAGGGGAGTTCCTGACGGCTACACCTTC.

This clone was observed a handful of times. This rearrangement joins TRBV7-6 to TRBJ2-1; D may be TRBD1 (6 bases). CDR1 SGHVS and CDR2 FNYEAQ come from the germline V gene. Trimming removed 3 bases at V and 6 bases at J, with 6 bases between. The CDR3 runs to 12 residues. The CDR3, as DNA: TGTGCCAGCAGCTTGGGGGCCAATGAGCAGTTCTTC. Translated, it gives CASSLGANEQFF.

The V and J genes are TRBV6-5 and TRBJ2-3; TRBD1 matches 7 bases. The CDR3 loop spans 15 amino acids. Per germline, CDR1 MNHEY and CDR2 SVGAGI. The V segment lost 0 bases and the J segment 4 bases; nucleotides outside the gene matches: 4. CDR3 DNA sequence: TGTGCCAGCAGTTACTCCCTAGGGACAGCAGATACGCAGTATTTT. Translation: CASSYSLGTADTQYF.

The V gene is TRBV6-5, the J gene TRBJ1-1; D might be TRBD1 (5 bases). CDR1 is MNHEY, CDR2 SVGAGI, per germline. This CDR3 contains 15 residues. V lost 2 bases, J lost 0 bases, and 10 bases lay in between. Here the CDR3 DNA reads TGTGCCAGCAGTTACCGGGGGACGGTGAACACTGAAGCTTTCTTT. Translating gives CASSYRGTVNTEAFF.

This clone was observed once. This chain joins TRBV19 and TRBJ2-2, with 11 bases aligning to TRBD2. The CDR3 has 15 amino acids. V lost 4 bases and J lost 5; bases outside the gene matches: 3. Germline-derived CDR1 and CDR2 are LNHDA and SQIVND (reference sequence). The CDR3 is CASSSGLAGTGELFF. CDR3 nucleotide sequence: TGTGCCAGTAGTAGCGGACTAGCGGGTACCGGGGAGCTGTTTTTT.

This rearrangement joins TRBV19 to TRBJ2-1; TRBD2 aligns across 7 bases. CDR1 and CDR2 from the germline V gene are LNHDA and SQIVND (reference sequence). Trimming removed 2 bases from V and 2 bases from J; junction bases left unmatched: 6. The CDR3 has 16 residues. DNA for the CDR3: TGTGCCAGTAGTATAATGAGCGGGGTGGCCTACAATGAGCAGTTCTTC. Translating gives CASSIMSGVAYNEQFF.

CDR3: CASSERTGVPNTEAFF. The CDR3, as DNA: TGTGCCAGCAGCGAACGGACAGGGGTCCCGAACACTGAAGCTTTCTTT. The V and J genes are TRBV9 and TRBJ1-1; the match to TRBD1 covers 9 bases. J was trimmed by 1 base and V by 3 bases; bases with no gene match: 7. Germline V CDR1 and CDR2: SGDLS, YYNGEE. This CDR3 contains 16 residues.

V gene TRBV27 combines with J gene TRBJ1-6; D not resolved. This CDR3 is built from 17 residues. Trimming stripped 2 bases from V and 7 bases from J, with 18 bases between. In germline, CDR1 is MNHEY, CDR2 SMNVEV (reference sequence). The CDR3 nucleotides read TGTGCCAGCAGTTTAAGGAGGGTTAGAACCAGAAATTCACCCCTCCACTTT. As protein: CASSLRRVRTRNSPLHF.

CDR3 coding DNA: TGTGCCACTGACCTTGGGGACACCTCCTACGAGCAGTACTTC. Translated, it gives CATDLGDTSYEQYF. The genes are TRBV5-3 and TRBJ2-7, with D tentatively TRBD1 (6 bases). TRBV5-3 is noted as an ORF with a role that remains uncertain. Trimming pared 9 bases from V and 0 bases from J, leaving 16 bases between. This CDR3 is built from 14 residues.

The chain employs TRBV6-5 and TRBJ1-1; TRBD1 aligns across 10 bases. This CDR3 contains 15 residues. V trimming: 5 bases; J trimming: 3 bases; junction bases outside the gene matches: 6. Per the germline V gene, CDR1 is MNHEY and CDR2 is SVGAGI. The CDR3 DNA reads as TGTGCCAGCAGTGGCACGGGACAGGGGTACACTGAAGCTTTCTTT. This encodes CASSGTGQGYTEAFF.

CDR3 region: CATSRAVVQRAANEQFF. Here the CDR3 DNA reads TGTGCCACCAGCAGAGCTGTGGTCCAGCGGGCAGCGAATGAGCAGTTCTTC. The chain employs TRBV15 and TRBJ2-1; D is possibly TRBD2 (6 bases). Germline V CDR1 and CDR2: LNHNV, YYDKDF (reference sequence). Trimming stripped 1 base from V and 7 bases from J, with 20 bases between. The CDR3 runs 17 residues.

The V and J genes are TRBV19 and TRBJ1-5; 7 bases align to TRBD1. The CDR3 has 16 residues. CDR1 and CDR2 from the germline V gene are LNHDA and SQIVND (reference sequence). V was clipped by 7 bases and J by 3 bases; unmatched bases: 12. CDR3 region: CASIPGQAIANQPQHF. DNA for the CDR3: TGTGCCAGTATCCCCGGACAGGCCATCGCCAATCAGCCCCAGCATTTT.

The chain combines TRBV20-1 with TRBJ1-1; maybe TRBD1 (6 bases). The CDR3 extends over 11 amino acids. Germline lookup yields CDR1 DFQATT and CDR2 SNEGSKA (reference sequence). CDR3 loop: CNLDSGTEAFF. CDR3 nucleotide sequence: TGCAACTTGGACAGTGGCACTGAAGCTTTCTTT.